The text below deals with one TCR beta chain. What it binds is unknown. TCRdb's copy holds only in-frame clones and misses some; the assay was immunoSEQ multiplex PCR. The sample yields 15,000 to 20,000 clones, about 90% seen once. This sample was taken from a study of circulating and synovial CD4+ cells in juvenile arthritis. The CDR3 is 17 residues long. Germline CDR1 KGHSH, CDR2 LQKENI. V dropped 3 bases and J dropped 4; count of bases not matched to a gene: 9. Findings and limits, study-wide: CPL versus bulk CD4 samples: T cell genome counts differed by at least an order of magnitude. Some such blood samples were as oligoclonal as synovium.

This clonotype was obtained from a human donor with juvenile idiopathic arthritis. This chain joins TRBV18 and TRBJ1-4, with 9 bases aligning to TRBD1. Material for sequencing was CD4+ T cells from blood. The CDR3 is CASSPNYQTGGNEKLFF. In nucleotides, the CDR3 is TGTGCCAGCTCACCGAACTACCAGACAGGGGGTAATGAAAAACTGTTTTTT.